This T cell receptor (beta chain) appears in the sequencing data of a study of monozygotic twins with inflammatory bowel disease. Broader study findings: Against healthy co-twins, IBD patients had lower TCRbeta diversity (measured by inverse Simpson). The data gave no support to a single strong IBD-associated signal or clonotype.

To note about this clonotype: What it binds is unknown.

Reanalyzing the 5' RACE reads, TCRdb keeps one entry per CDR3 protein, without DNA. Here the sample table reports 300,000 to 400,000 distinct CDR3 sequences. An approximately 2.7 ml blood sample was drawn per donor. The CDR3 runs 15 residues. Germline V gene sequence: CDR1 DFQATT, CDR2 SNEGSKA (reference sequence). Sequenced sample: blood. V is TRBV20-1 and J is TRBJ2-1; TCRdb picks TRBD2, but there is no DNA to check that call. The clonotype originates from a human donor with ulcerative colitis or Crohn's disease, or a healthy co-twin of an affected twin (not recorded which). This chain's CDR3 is CSATSTSGSYNEQFF.